The 29 T cell receptor beta chains below all came from one sample that was sequenced in a study of cytomegalovirus exposure and HLA in healthy donors. The PCR contained 60 Vbeta and 13 Jbeta primers. Repertoires were generated with immunoSEQ multiplex PCR, while TCRdb's copy carries only in-frame clones and drops some. The table lists 75,000 to 80,000 clones, more than 60% of them singletons. The source material was PBMCs. The receptors were gathered from a male donor in good health and CMV-seropositive.

This clone was detected only once. V usage is TRBV7-2 and J usage is TRBJ1-6, with 10 bases aligning to TRBD1. V lost 1 base and J lost 8; bases outside the gene matches: 14. Germline CDR1 reads SGHTA; CDR2 reads FQGNSA. The CDR3 is 19 residues long. CDR3 sequence: CASSLGAGLGQGLHSPLHF. The CDR3 DNA follows: TGTGCCAGCAGCTTAGGGGCGGGATTGGGACAGGGGTTGCATTCACCCCTCCACTTT.

V usage is TRBV7-8 and J usage is TRBJ2-3; TRBD1 matches at 9 bases. The CDR3 sequence is 16 residues long. Germline values: CDR1 SGHVS, CDR2 FQNEAQ. The CDR3 DNA is TGTGCGAACAGCGGCTACGACAGGGGGTCCACAGATACGCAGTATTTT. It translates to CANSGYDRGSTDTQYF.

This chain connects TRBV6-1 to TRBJ2-7; 12 bases are a match to TRBD2. V shed 1 base, J shed 6 bases, and the junction held 7 bases outside the gene matches. CDR1 is MNHNS and CDR2 is SASEGT in the germline V gene. The CDR3 is made up of 16 amino acids. This chain's CDR3 is CASSEGLLAGGGEQYF. The CDR3 DNA follows: TGTGCCAGCAGTGAAGGTCTACTAGCGGGAGGTGGCGAGCAGTACTTC.

The chain has TRBV7-9 and TRBJ2-3, with D possibly matching TRBD1 (5 bases). Deletions cut 1 base from V and 3 bases from J, with 8 bases between. Germline assignment: CDR1 SEHNR and CDR2 FQNEAQ (reference sequence). The CDR3 contains 14 residues. DNA for the CDR3: TGTGCCAGCAGCTTAGGCGCAGGGACAGATACGCAGTATTTT. It codes for CASSLGAGTDTQYF.

This chain links TRBV11-2 with TRBJ2-3; TRBD1 might be the D (6 bases). The CDR3 totals 15 residues. V dropped 5 bases and J dropped 4 bases, with 16 bases sitting between them. Germline loops: CDR1 SGHAT, CDR2 FQNNGV. CDR3 amino acids: CASSVQGSGADTQYF. The CDR3, as DNA: TGTGCCAGCAGCGTCCAGGGGTCCGGGGCAGATACGCAGTATTTT.

V usage is TRBV28 and J usage is TRBJ2-7; D gene uncertain. The V end lost 1 base, the J end lost 0 bases, and 7 bases lay between the germline ends. Per the germline V gene, CDR1 is MDHEN and CDR2 is SYDVKM. This CDR3 spans 14 amino acids. The CDR3: CASSLLALSYEQYF. The CDR3 DNA reads as TGTGCCAGCAGTTTATTAGCCCTCTCCTACGAGCAGTACTTC.

The chain joins TRBV18 to TRBJ2-1, with 10 bases fitting TRBD2. J lost 7 bases, V lost 2 bases, and 11 bases had no gene match. The CDR3 runs 17 residues. Per the germline V gene, CDR1 is KGHSH and CDR2 is LQKENI. CDR3 sequence (DNA): TGTGCCAGCTCACCATCTTACGAGCGGGGGGGCCCTAATGAGCAGTTCTTC. This translates into CASSPSYERGGPNEQFF.

The V call is TRBV5-6, the J call TRBJ1-2; no clear D. The germline V gene has CDR1 SGHDT and CDR2 YYEEEE. The V end was cut by 3 bases, the J end by 2 bases, with 17 bases between. The CDR3 consists of 16 residues. The CDR3 nucleotides are TGTGCCAGCAGCTCCGTTTTGGAACAGTGGAACTATGGCTACACCTTC. Protein product: CASSSVLEQWNYGYTF. Variable domain in full (rest from reference TRBV5-6 and TRBJ1-2): DAGVTQSPTHLIKTRGQQVTLRCSPKSGHDTVSWYQQALGQGPQFIFQYYEEEERQRGNFPDRFSGHQFPNYSSELNVNALLLGDSALYLCASSSVLEQWNYGYTFGSGTRLTVV.

J is TRBJ2-1 and V is TRBV7-8, with 8 bases lining up with TRBD2. This CDR3 contains 16 residues. CDR1 and CDR2 (germline): SGHVS, FQNEAQ. V was pared by 6 bases and J by 7 bases, with 14 bases of the junction left unmatched. The CDR3: CASRTGLGTGGNEQFF. CDR3 bases: TGTGCCAGCAGAACGGGACTAGGTACGGGTGGGAATGAGCAGTTCTTC. The variable domain in full, completed from reference TRBV7-8 and TRBJ2-1, reads GAGVSQSPRYKVAKRGQDVALRCDPISGHVSLFWYQQALGQGPEFLTYFQNEAQLDKSGLPSDRFFAERPEGSVSTLKIQRTQQEDSAVYLCASRTGLGTGGNEQFFGPGTRLTVL.

In its sample, this clone was seen once. The J gene is TRBJ2-2, the V gene TRBV7-3, with TRBD2 identical over 8 bases. V lost 4 bases to trimming and J lost 8 bases; unmatched junction nucleotides: 15. The germline V gene encodes CDR1 SGHTA and CDR2 FQGTGA. The CDR3 spans 17 residues. CDR3 bases: TGTGCCAGCAGCTATACTAGCGGACCTACCCCTGGAGGGGAGCTGTTTTTT. Translation: CASSYTSGPTPGGELFF. Full variable domain (outside the CDR3, taken from reference TRBV7-3 and TRBJ2-2): GAGVSQTPSNKVTEKGKYVELRCDPISGHTALYWYRQSLGQGPEFLIYFQGTGAADDSGLPNDRFFAVRPEGSVSTLKIQRTERGDSAVYLCASSYTSGPTPGGELFFGEGSRLTVL.

The rearrangement links TRBV15 to TRBJ2-5; D is ambiguous. The CDR3 sequence is 12 residues long. Germline values: CDR1 LNHNV, CDR2 YYDKDF (reference sequence). V lost 0 bases and J lost 4, with 3 bases in between. The CDR3 DNA follows: TGTGCCACCAGCAGAGATCTAGAGACCCAGTACTTC. It encodes CATSRDLETQYF.

The chain combines TRBV10-2 with TRBJ1-2; 11 nucleotides line up with TRBD1. V was pared by 2 bases and J by 8 bases, with 4 bases of the junction left unmatched. From germline, CDR1 is WSHSY and CDR2 SAAADI. This CDR3 comprises 14 residues. The CDR3 protein is CASSEGTGGNGYTF. The CDR3 bases are TGCGCCAGCAGTGAGGGGACAGGGGGAAACGGCTACACCTTC.

The chain combines TRBV5-1 with TRBJ2-3; perhaps TRBD2 as D (6 bases). From germline, CDR1 is SGHRS and CDR2 YFSETQ. With 2 bases removed from V and 2 bases from J, the gap between germline ends came to 18 bases. This CDR3 is built from 17 residues. The CDR3 bases are TGCGCCAGCAGCTTTTCCCGGGACTTTGAATACACAGATACGCAGTATTTT. Amino acid sequence: CASSFSRDFEYTDTQYF. The full variable domain, its missing parts supplied by reference TRBV5-1 and TRBJ2-3, is KAGVTQTPRYLIKTRGQQVTLSCSPISGHRSVSWYQQTPGQGLQFLFEYFSETQRNKGNFPGRFSGRQFSNSRSEMNVSTLELGDSALYLCASSFSRDFEYTDTQYFGPGTRLTVL.

This clone appeared a few times. The chain employs TRBV18 and TRBJ1-4, with a tentative D call TRBD1 (5 bases). Germline CDR1 and CDR2: KGHSH and LQKENI. V lost 4 bases to trimming and J lost 5 bases, with 11 bases between them. This CDR3 is 14 amino acids long. In nucleotides, the CDR3 is TGTGCCAGCTCACAGGGGTACGGAAATGAAAAACTGTTTTTT. It specifies CASSQGYGNEKLFF.

In DNA form, the CDR3 reads TGCGCCAGCAGTGGGGACAGACCCTACGAGCAGTACTTC. It is translated as CASSGDRPYEQYF. The rearrangement joins TRBV10-1 to TRBJ2-7; the match to TRBD1 covers 7 bases. Germline values: CDR1 WNHNN, CDR2 SYGVQD (reference sequence). With V trimmed by 4 bases and J by 2 bases, 2 bases remained unmatched. The CDR3 sequence is 13 residues long.

The chain joins TRBV11-2 to TRBJ1-5, with D unresolved. With 4 bases removed from V and 7 bases from J, the gap between germline ends came to 20 bases. Germline V lookup: CDR1 SGHAT, CDR2 FQNNGV. CDR3 length: 16 amino acids. In DNA form, the CDR3 reads TGTGCCAGCAGCTCGACCCCCTTGGGAGGCGGACAGCCCCAGCATTTT. Its protein is CASSSTPLGGGQPQHF.

The rearrangement links TRBV7-2 to TRBJ2-2; tentatively, D is TRBD2 (5 bases). Germline V CDR1 and CDR2: SGHTA, FQGNSA. The CDR3 sequence is 13 residues long. Trimming stripped 8 bases from V and 4 bases from J, with 11 bases between. CDR3 protein: CASLPRGTGELFF. The CDR3 DNA reads as TGTGCCAGCTTACCACGGGGCACCGGGGAGCTGTTTTTT.

The J gene is TRBJ1-1, the V gene TRBV5-1; 9 nucleotides line up with TRBD1. The ends lost 0 bases at V and 2 bases at J; junction bases unmatched: 8. The CDR3 is made up of 17 amino acids. CDR1 and CDR2 (germline): SGHRS, YFSETQ. CDR3 DNA sequence: TGCGCCAGCAGCTTGGGGCGCAGGACAGGGGTAAACACTGAAGCTTTCTTT. It specifies CASSLGRRTGVNTEAFF. The variable domain in full, completed from reference TRBV5-1 and TRBJ1-1, reads KAGVTQTPRYLIKTRGQQVTLSCSPISGHRSVSWYQQTPGQGLQFLFEYFSETQRNKGNFPGRFSGRQFSNSRSEMNVSTLELGDSALYLCASSLGRRTGVNTEAFFGQGTRLTVV.

This clone was counted between two and nine times. This sequence joins TRBV5-1 and TRBJ2-2; D may be TRBD1 (5 bases). The CDR3 spans 14 residues. CDR1 is SGHRS and CDR2 is YFSETQ in the germline V gene. Trimming pared 0 bases from V and 6 bases from J, leaving 9 bases between. The chain's CDR3 is CASSLGQGSGELFF. The DNA of the CDR3 is TGCGCCAGCAGCTTGGGGCAGGGCTCCGGGGAGCTGTTTTTT.

This clone has a handful of counts. V and J are TRBV30 and TRBJ2-1; 7 positions agree with TRBD2. V lost 0 bases to trimming and J lost 0 bases; unmatched junction nucleotides: 2. The germline CDR1 and CDR2 sequences are GTSNPN and SVGIG (reference sequence). This CDR3 has 15 residues. The CDR3 spells CAWSVGGSSYNEQFF. CDR3 DNA: TGTGCCTGGAGTGTAGGCGGGAGCTCCTACAATGAGCAGTTCTTC.

The V gene is TRBV29-1, the J gene TRBJ2-3; 9 bases align to TRBD2. With 3 bases clipped from V and 1 base from J, the junction kept 26 bases outside the gene matches. Germline CDR1 and CDR2: SQVTM and ANQGSEA. The CDR3 loop spans 22 amino acids. CDR3 bases: TGCAGCGTTGAGAAGGCAGCCAGGGGAATAGCGGGAGTGTGGGAGGGCACAGATACGCAGTATTTT. Translating it yields CSVEKAARGIAGVWEGTDTQYF.

The chain uses TRBV30 and TRBJ2-5, with 7 bases identical to TRBD2. The CDR3 length is 14 residues. The germline CDR1 and CDR2 sequences are GTSNPN and SVGIG (reference sequence). Losses at the gene ends were 2 bases for V and 2 bases for J; bases not matched to a gene: 5. CDR3 amino acids: CAWSNGGGQETQYF. In nucleotides, the CDR3 is TGTGCCTGGAGTAATGGGGGGGGGCAAGAGACCCAGTACTTC.

This clone occurred a few times. The rearrangement links TRBV29-1 to TRBJ1-1; no reliable D call. Germline lookup yields CDR1 SQVTM and CDR2 ANQGSEA. There are 14 residues in the CDR3. Trimming took 1 base from V and 3 from J, leaving 12 bases between them. The CDR3 region has the DNA TGCAGCGTTGAAGTTCGGGGTACGGACACTGAAGCTTTCTTT. Protein product: CSVEVRGTDTEAFF.

A word on this clone: The identical CDR3 is also encoded by other nucleotide sequences in the sample. The rearrangement uses TRBV19 and TRBJ1-4; D remains ambiguous. CDR3 size: 18 residues. From germline, CDR1 is LNHDA and CDR2 SQIVND (reference sequence). The V end was cut by 2 bases, the J end by 0 bases, with 16 bases between. Here the CDR3 reads CASSITSGGKPTNEKLFF. CDR3 DNA: TGTGCCAGTAGTATAACGTCGGGTGGAAAACCAACTAATGAAAAACTGTTTTTT.

The V gene is TRBV6-6, the J gene TRBJ2-7; 7 bases are a match to TRBD2. The CDR3 loop spans 14 amino acids. CDR1 and CDR2 from the germline V gene are MNHNY and SVGAGI (reference sequence). V trimming: 1 base; J trimming: 6 bases; junction bases outside the gene matches: 6. For the CDR3, the DNA is TGTGCCAGCAGTTACTTACAGCAGCGGGGCGAGCAGTACTTC. Protein sequence: CASSYLQQRGEQYF.

The genes are TRBV7-3 and TRBJ1-1; a possible D gene is TRBD1 (5 bases). Germline CDR1 reads SGHTA; CDR2 reads FQGTGA. The CDR3 sequence is 13 residues long. V dropped 5 bases and J dropped 6 bases, with 13 bases sitting between them. The CDR3 DNA sequence: TGTGCCAGCAGCCACAGTCCGGGGGCTGAAGCTTTCTTT. It specifies CASSHSPGAEAFF.

This clone was observed a few times. The rearrangement uses TRBV4-2 and TRBJ2-7, with D possibly matching TRBD2 (7 bases). Germline CDR1 LGHNA, CDR2 YNFKEQ. The CDR3 runs to 15 residues. V was trimmed by 6 bases and J by 0 bases, leaving 15 bases between them. CDR3 sequence (DNA): TGTGCCAGCAGAGCAGGGGTAGCGGGCTCCTACGAGCAGTACTTC. This gives the protein CASRAGVAGSYEQYF.

The genes are TRBV2 and TRBJ2-7; D may be TRBD2 (7 bases). CDR1 and CDR2 (germline): SNHLY, FYNNEI. This CDR3 comprises 14 residues. The germline V and J ends were trimmed by 8 bases and 4 bases, with 18 bases remaining between them. The CDR3 nucleotides are TGTGCCAGCGACCCAGGGGATAGCGGGTACGAGCAGTACTTC. This codes for CASDPGDSGYEQYF.

This clone occurred once. One end of the junction does not line up with germline, which may come from a read error. The gene calls are TRBV5-1 and TRBJ2-7; D might be TRBD1 (6 bases). The CDR3 runs to 16 residues. Germline V CDR1 and CDR2: SGHRS, YFSETQ. The CDR3 sequence is CASSLGHRDSSYEQHF. For the CDR3, the DNA is TGCGCCAGCAGCTTGGGACACAGGGATAGCTCCTACGAGCAGCACTTC.